Shown below are 32 T cell receptor beta chains from a single sample sequenced in a study of blood T cell repertoires in COVID-19. Sequencing was performed with immunoSEQ multiplex PCR; in TCRdb, only in-frame clones are kept and a portion is missing. The sample lists more than 300,000 clones, 88% seen once, with more than 1% in the top ten. Material for sequencing was PBMCs or T cells enriched from blood (not recorded which). Receptor source: a young woman who had recovered from COVID-19.

This clone showed up just once. This rearrangement joins TRBV10-3 to TRBJ1-2; the match to TRBD1 covers 7 bases. With V trimmed by 2 bases and J by 5 bases, 8 bases remained unmatched. The CDR3 has 15 residues. CDR1 ENHRY and CDR2 SYGVKD come from the germline V gene. The CDR3 sequence is CAISEAAGTVYGYTF. In nucleotides, the CDR3 is TGTGCCATCAGTGAGGCGGCCGGGACAGTGTATGGCTACACCTTC.

This chain uses TRBV3-1 (or the pseudogene TRBV3-2) with TRBJ1-5; no clear D. The CDR3 spans 14 residues. V was cut by 6 bases and J by 5 bases, with 14 bases left in between. Per germline, CDR1 LGHDT and CDR2 YNNKEL (reference sequence). The DNA of the CDR3 is TGTGCCAGCAGTTCGGGGTCAAACTATCAGCCCCAGCATTTT. Translated: CASSSGSNYQPQHF.

CDR3: CASSSGHISGNTIYF. The CDR3 DNA reads TGTGCCAGCAGCTCCGGACACATCTCTGGAAACACCATATATTTT. V usage is TRBV7-6 and J usage is TRBJ1-3, with D perhaps matching TRBD1 (5 bases). The CDR3 contains 15 residues. The V and J ends lost 4 bases and 0 bases respectively, with 10 bases between them. Germline V lookup: CDR1 SGHVS, CDR2 FNYEAQ.

The gene calls are TRBV5-1 and TRBJ1-3, with D tentatively TRBD1 (6 bases). The CDR3 is 17 amino acids. The V and J ends lost 4 bases and 1 base respectively, with 18 bases between them. Germline CDR1 reads SGHRS; CDR2 reads YFSETQ. The CDR3 is CASSPSGVFLSGNTIYF. The CDR3 coding sequence is TGCGCCAGCAGCCCCTCAGGGGTCTTCTTATCTGGAAACACCATATATTTT. The full variable domain, rest sourced from reference TRBV5-1 and TRBJ1-3, is KAGVTQTPRYLIKTRGQQVTLSCSPISGHRSVSWYQQTPGQGLQFLFEYFSETQRNKGNFPGRFSGRQFSNSRSEMNVSTLELGDSALYLCASSPSGVFLSGNTIYFGEGSWLTVV.

The chain combines TRBV29-1 with TRBJ2-3; 10 bases are shared with TRBD1. The junction had 4 bases not matched to a gene; V was cut back by 6 bases and J by 4 bases. In germline, CDR1 is SQVTM, CDR2 ANQGSEA. This CDR3 has 13 residues. As DNA, the CDR3 is TGCAGCGTAAAGGACAGGGGGGCAGATACGCAGTATTTT. Its translation is CSVKDRGADTQYF.

This chain uses TRBV3-1 (or the pseudogene TRBV3-2) with TRBJ2-3, with 12 nucleotides matching TRBD1. V gave up 3 bases and J gave up 4 bases; unmatched junction bases: 2. Germline lookup yields CDR1 LGHDT and CDR2 YNNKEL (reference sequence). The CDR3 spans 15 residues. CDR3: CASSQGQGAADTQYF. The CDR3 DNA is TGTGCCAGCAGCCAGGGACAGGGGGCTGCAGATACGCAGTATTTT.

The chain couples TRBV5-4 to TRBJ1-2, with 7 bases aligning to TRBD1. Germline CDR1 is SGHNT and CDR2 is YYREEE (reference sequence). The CDR3 runs 12 residues. V trimming: 5 bases; J trimming: 12 bases; junction bases outside the gene matches: 10. CDR3 nucleotides: TGTGCCAGCAGGATAGGCGACAGGGCCGACACCTTC. Translation: CASRIGDRADTF.

This rearrangement joins TRBV27 to TRBJ1-6; TRBD1 might be the D (6 bases). The length of the CDR3 is 13 residues. Germline lookup yields CDR1 MNHEY and CDR2 SMNVEV (reference sequence). The V end was cut by 5 bases, the J end by 9 bases, with 11 bases between. The CDR3 nucleotides read TGTGCCAGCAGTACGGGACACCTTTCACCCCTCCACTTT. Its protein is CASSTGHLSPLHF.

The chain couples TRBV7-6 to TRBJ2-7, with D perhaps TRBD2 (6 bases). Trimming removed 2 bases from V and 3 bases from J, with 17 bases in between. The CDR3 runs 16 residues. Germline V gene data show CDR1 as SGHVS and CDR2 as FNYEAQ. CDR3 residues: CASSLYGAGNLYEQYF. As DNA, the CDR3 is TGTGCCAGCAGCTTATATGGTGCGGGGAATCTCTACGAGCAGTACTTC. The variable domain in full, with the rest retrieved from reference TRBV7-6 and TRBJ2-7, is GAGVSQSPRYKVTKRGQDVALRCDPISGHVSLYWYRQALGQGPEFLTYFNYEAQQDKSGLPNDRFSAERPEGSISTLTIQRTEQRDSAMYRCASSLYGAGNLYEQYFGPGTRLTVT.

The rearrangement links TRBV28 to TRBJ1-1, with 9 bases fitting TRBD1. This CDR3 comprises 15 residues. CDR1 MDHEN and CDR2 SYDVKM come from the germline V gene. J lost 4 bases, V lost 1 base, and 4 bases had no gene match. The DNA for the CDR3 is TGTGCCAGCAGTTTATTCGACAGGGGGACCACTGAAGCTTTCTTT. Translating gives CASSLFDRGTTEAFF.

The genes are TRBV7-3 and TRBJ1-2, with a weak D call TRBD1 (5 bases). Trimming cost V 5 bases and J 5 bases, with 30 bases left between them. There are 19 residues in the CDR3. Germline V gene sequence: CDR1 SGHTA, CDR2 FQGTGA. The CDR3 sequence is CASSTGDERGVRVGYGYTF. For the CDR3, the DNA is TGTGCCAGCAGCACCGGGGATGAGCGGGGCGTACGAGTCGGTTATGGCTACACCTTC.

This sequence joins TRBV9 and TRBJ1-2; 8 bases match TRBD1. Trimming cost V 2 bases and J 0 bases; bases outside gene matches: 12. The CDR3 is 18 amino acids. Germline CDR1 is SGDLS and CDR2 is YYNGEE. CDR3 nucleotides: TGTGCCAGCAGCGTCGGGACAGGCGATCTCACTGCTAACTATGGCTACACCTTC. As protein: CASSVGTGDLTANYGYTF.

This chain links TRBV9 with TRBJ2-5, with 12 bases aligning to TRBD1. The germline V gene has CDR1 SGDLS and CDR2 YYNGEE. J lost 2 bases, V lost 2 bases, and 7 bases had no gene match. This CDR3 spans 17 amino acids. This CDR3 is CASSVGTGGAGQETQYF. Here the CDR3 DNA reads TGTGCCAGCAGCGTGGGGACAGGGGGCGCGGGGCAAGAGACCCAGTACTTC.

V is TRBV15 and J is TRBJ1-5; 8 bases align to TRBD1. Germline CDR1 reads LNHNV; CDR2 reads YYDKDF (reference sequence). The CDR3 is 18 amino acids. V dropped 1 base and J dropped 5; count of bases not matched to a gene: 13. The DNA for the CDR3 is TGTGCCACCAGCAGAGGACAGGACAGGGTTTATGATGATCAGCCCCAGCATTTT. Protein product: CATSRGQDRVYDDQPQHF.

This CDR3 reads CASSLRLAGVSSYEQYF. CDR3 in DNA: TGTGCCAGCAGTTTAAGGCTAGCGGGCGTTAGCTCCTACGAGCAGTACTTC. The V gene is TRBV27, the J gene TRBJ2-7, with TRBD2 matching over 8 bases. The ends lost 2 bases at V and 0 bases at J; junction bases unmatched: 9. In germline, CDR1 is MNHEY, CDR2 SMNVEV (reference sequence). This CDR3 comprises 17 residues.

The chain is built from TRBV7-8 and TRBJ2-1; TRBD2 is a possible D gene (6 bases). V lost 2 bases and J 0 bases, leaving 11 bases between the germline ends. The CDR3 is made up of 16 amino acids. Germline V CDR1 and CDR2: SGHVS, FQNEAQ. CDR3 sequence (DNA): TGTGCCAGCAGCTTAACGGGAGATTCCTCCTACAATGAGCAGTTCTTC. It encodes CASSLTGDSSYNEQFF.

The rearrangement joins TRBV7-2 to TRBJ1-6; TRBD1 matches 8 bases. Unmatched junction bases numbered 6, after V lost 4 bases and J lost 10 bases. The length of the CDR3 is 14 residues. The V gene's germline CDR1 is SGHTA and CDR2 FQGNSA. CDR3 in DNA: TGTGCCAGCAGCTCACAGGGGGTCGGATCACCCCTCCACTTT. As protein: CASSSQGVGSPLHF.

As regards this clone: Other nucleotide sequences in the sample specify the same CDR3. The rearrangement links TRBV3-1 (or the pseudogene TRBV3-2) to TRBJ2-3; 11 nucleotides align to TRBD1. This CDR3 has 15 residues. Germline trimming cut 4 bases from V and 3 bases from J; bases unmatched to any gene: 3. Germline V gene lookup returns CDR1 LGHDT and CDR2 YNNKEL (reference sequence). As DNA, the CDR3 is TGTGCCAGCAGCCCGGACAGGGGGCGAACAGATACGCAGTATTTT. This encodes CASSPDRGRTDTQYF.

CDR3 nucleotide sequence: TGTGCCAGCAGCCCCGGGAGGGGGCTAAGCACCGGGGAGCTGTTTTTT. Amino acid sequence: CASSPGRGLSTGELFF. The chain joins TRBV5-4 to TRBJ2-2; D is possibly TRBD2 (8 bases). This CDR3 has 16 amino acids. CDR1 SGHNT and CDR2 YYREEE come from the germline V gene (reference sequence). V was shortened by 4 bases and J by 4 bases, with 17 bases between the two germline ends.

The chain employs TRBV5-1 and TRBJ1-4; D remains unclear. This CDR3 is built from 14 residues. Per the germline V gene, CDR1 is SGHRS and CDR2 is YFSETQ. Trimming left V 0 bases short and J 7 bases short, with 10 bases between. In nucleotides, the CDR3 is TGCGCCAGCAGCTTGGCTACCCTGAGTGAAAAACTGTTTTTT. The encoded protein is CASSLATLSEKLFF.

This chain links TRBV5-1 with TRBJ1-1; D uncertain. Trimming shortened V by 5 bases and J by 3 bases, and 11 bases separated the two germline ends. The CDR3 loop spans 13 amino acids. CDR1 SGHRS and CDR2 YFSETQ come from the germline V gene. CDR3 loop: CASRAARDTEAFF. CDR3 in DNA: TGCGCCAGCAGGGCTGCCCGGGACACTGAAGCTTTCTTT.

The rearrangement joins TRBV5-6 to TRBJ1-1, with D perhaps matching TRBD1 (5 bases). The CDR3 extends over 14 amino acids. Germline V gives CDR1 SGHDT, CDR2 YYEEEE. With 2 bases removed from V and 5 bases from J, the gap between germline ends came to 13 bases. The CDR3 spells CASSFIRDGTEAFF. In DNA, the CDR3 is TGTGCCAGCAGCTTCATCAGGGATGGAACTGAAGCTTTCTTT.

The CDR3 here is CAITTDTENTIYF. The CDR3 DNA follows: TGTGCCATCACCACGGACACTGAAAACACCATATATTTT. The chain combines TRBV10-3 with TRBJ1-3, with a tentative D call TRBD1 (5 bases). CDR3 length: 13 amino acids. V was trimmed by 7 bases and J by 6 bases, leaving 13 bases between them. The germline gives CDR1 ENHRY, CDR2 SYGVKD.

V usage is TRBV5-4 and J usage is TRBJ2-5, with 7 bases aligning to TRBD1. Trimming at V came to 5 bases and at J to 7 bases, leaving 11 bases not matched to a gene. The CDR3 spans 14 residues. Per the germline V gene, CDR1 is SGHNT and CDR2 is YYREEE (reference sequence). The CDR3 region has the DNA TGTGCCAGCAGTTTTACGGGGACAGCAGGGACCCAGTACTTC. It specifies CASSFTGTAGTQYF.

The chain carries TRBV3-1 (or the pseudogene TRBV3-2) and TRBJ2-7, with 11 positions matching TRBD2. Trimming at V came to 1 base and at J to 0 bases, leaving 8 bases not matched to a gene. The V gene's germline CDR1 is LGHDT and CDR2 YNNKEL (reference sequence). The CDR3 runs 18 residues. DNA of the CDR3: TGTGCCAGCAGCCAAGTCTCCCTAGCGGGGGGACACTCCTACGAGCAGTACTTC. Encoded protein: CASSQVSLAGGHSYEQYF.

The chain recombines TRBV3-1 (or the pseudogene TRBV3-2) with TRBJ1-2, with D perhaps matching TRBD1 (5 bases). The CDR3 has 12 amino acids. The V gene lost 1 base and the J gene lost 8 bases, with 8 bases spanning the gap. Germline CDR1 reads LGHDT; CDR2 reads YNNKEL (reference sequence). The CDR3, as DNA: TGTGCCAGCAGCCAAGGGGGCACCGGCTACACCTTC. Amino acids: CASSQGGTGYTF.

This rearrangement joins TRBV2 to TRBJ2-1, with D maybe TRBD1 (6 bases). V was pared by 0 bases and J by 2 bases, with 11 bases between. The CDR3 is made up of 16 amino acids. Looked up from germline, CDR1 is SNHLY and CDR2 is FYNNEI. CDR3 loop: CASSEARQAAYNEQFF. The CDR3 DNA reads as TGTGCCAGCAGTGAAGCGAGACAGGCTGCCTACAATGAGCAGTTCTTC.

The sample holds one count of this clone. V is TRBV15 and J is TRBJ2-7, with TRBD1 matching over 7 bases. The CDR3 has 18 residues. V was clipped by 0 bases and J by 0 bases; unmatched bases: 11. Germline assignment: CDR1 LNHNV and CDR2 YYDKDF (reference sequence). The DNA of the CDR3 is TGTGCCACCAGCAGAGAGAGGGACAGCCGTTCTCCCTCCTACGAGCAGTACTTC. It encodes CATSRERDSRSPSYEQYF.

The J gene is TRBJ1-3, the V gene TRBV15; tentative D call: TRBD1 (6 bases). Germline V gene sequence: CDR1 LNHNV, CDR2 YYDKDF (reference sequence). V lost 0 bases to trimming and J lost 1 base, with 13 bases between them. CDR3 size: 17 residues. CDR3 bases: TGTGCCACCAGCAGAGATCCACAGGGAGCTTCTGGAAACACCATATATTTT. It translates to CATSRDPQGASGNTIYF.

In regard to this clone: One junction end does not reproduce the germline sequence, and a read error may be involved. The chain employs TRBV2 and TRBJ1-4, with D maybe TRBD1 (6 bases). CDR3 length: 14 residues. CDR1 is SNHLY, CDR2 FYNNEI, per germline. CDR3 residues: CASSYRVPNEKLFF. The CDR3 nucleotides are TGTGCCAGCAGTTACAGGGTCCCTAACGAAAAACTGTTTTTT.

The chain couples TRBV4-3 to TRBJ2-7; 10 bases map to TRBD1. V dropped 4 bases and J dropped 4; count of bases not matched to a gene: 4. Germline lookup yields CDR1 LGHNA and CDR2 YSLEER. The CDR3 length is 14 residues. CDR3 bases: TGCGCCAGCAGCCGGGGACAGGGGCTTTACGAGCAGTACTTC. Translation gives CASSRGQGLYEQYF.

The V call is TRBV30, the J call TRBJ1-1; no clear D. Germline V gene lookup returns CDR1 GTSNPN and CDR2 SVGIG (reference sequence). This CDR3 region has 14 residues. V lost 0 bases to trimming and J lost 5 bases, with 13 bases between them. CDR3 in DNA: TGTGCCTGGAGTGTACGTAGGAGGGAGACTGAAGCTTTCTTT. Translated, it gives CAWSVRRRETEAFF.